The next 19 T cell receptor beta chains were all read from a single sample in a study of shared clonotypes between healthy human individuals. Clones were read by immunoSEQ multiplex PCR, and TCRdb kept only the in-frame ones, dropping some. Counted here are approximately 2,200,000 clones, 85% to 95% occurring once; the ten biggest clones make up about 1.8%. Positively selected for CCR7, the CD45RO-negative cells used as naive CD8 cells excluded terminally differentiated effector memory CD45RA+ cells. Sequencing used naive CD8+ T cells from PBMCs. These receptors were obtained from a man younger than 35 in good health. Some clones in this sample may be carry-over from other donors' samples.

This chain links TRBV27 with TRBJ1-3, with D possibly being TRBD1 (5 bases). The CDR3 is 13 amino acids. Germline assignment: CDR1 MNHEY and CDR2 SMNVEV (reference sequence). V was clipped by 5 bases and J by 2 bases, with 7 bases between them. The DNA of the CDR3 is TGTGCCAGCAGTACCAGGGCTGGAAACACCATATATTTT. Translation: CASSTRAGNTIYF.

This CDR3 reads CASSSYRTGTDTQYF. The CDR3 DNA reads as TGTGCCAGCAGCTCATACCGGACAGGCACAGATACGCAGTATTTT. This chain connects TRBV11-2 to TRBJ2-3; possibly TRBD1 for D (6 bases). The CDR3 runs 15 residues. The V and J ends lost 4 bases and 1 base respectively, with 12 bases between them. The germline V gene has CDR1 SGHAT and CDR2 FQNNGV.

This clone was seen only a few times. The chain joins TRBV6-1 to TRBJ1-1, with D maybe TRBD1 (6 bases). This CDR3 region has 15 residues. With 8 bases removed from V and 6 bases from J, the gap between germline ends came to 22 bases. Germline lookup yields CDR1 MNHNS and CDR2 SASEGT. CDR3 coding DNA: TGTGCCAGCCAGGAGACAGGTCTAGGTGGTGCTGAAGCTTTCTTT. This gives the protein CASQETGLGGAEAFF.

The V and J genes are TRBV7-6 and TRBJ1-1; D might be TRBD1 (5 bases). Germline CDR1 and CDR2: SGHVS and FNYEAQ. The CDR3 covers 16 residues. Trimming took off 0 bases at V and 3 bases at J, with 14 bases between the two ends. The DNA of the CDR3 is TGTGCCAGCAGCTTAGCCGAAGATTTGGGGGACACTGAAGCTTTCTTT. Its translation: CASSLAEDLGDTEAFF.

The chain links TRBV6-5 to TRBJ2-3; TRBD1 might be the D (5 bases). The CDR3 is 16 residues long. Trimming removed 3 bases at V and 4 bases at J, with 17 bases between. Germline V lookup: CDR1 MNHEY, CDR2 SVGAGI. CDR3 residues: CASSYSSQGIPDTQYF. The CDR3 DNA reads TGTGCCAGCAGTTATAGTTCGCAGGGAATTCCAGATACGCAGTATTTT.

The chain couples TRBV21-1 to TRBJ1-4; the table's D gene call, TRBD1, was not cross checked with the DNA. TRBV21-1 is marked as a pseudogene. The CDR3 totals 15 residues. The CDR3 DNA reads TGTGCCAGCAGCAAAGCGGGCAGGGCGAATGAAAAACTGTTTTTT. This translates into CASSKAGRANEKLFF.

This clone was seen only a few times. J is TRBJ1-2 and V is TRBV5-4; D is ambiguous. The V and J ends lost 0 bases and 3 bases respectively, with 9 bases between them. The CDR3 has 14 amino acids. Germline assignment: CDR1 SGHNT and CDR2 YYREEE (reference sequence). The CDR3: CASSLDVEYYGYTF. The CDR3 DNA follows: TGTGCCAGCAGCTTGGACGTAGAGTACTATGGCTACACCTTC.

The DNA of the CDR3 is TGTGCCAGCAGCTCTAGGGGGGGGCAACATAGGGAGACCCAGTACTTC. This gives the protein CASSSRGGQHRETQYF. The chain recombines TRBV11-2 with TRBJ2-5, with TRBD2 as a possible D gene (7 bases). Trimming left V 4 bases short and J 5 bases short, with 20 bases between. The CDR3 covers 16 residues. CDR1 and CDR2 (germline): SGHAT, FQNNGV. The complete variable domain, with remaining parts taken from reference TRBV11-2 and TRBJ2-5, reads EAGVAQSPRYKIIEKRQSVAFWCNPISGHATLYWYQQILGQGPKLLIQFQNNGVVDDSQLPKDRFSAERLKGVDSTLKIQPAKLEDSAVYLCASSSRGGQHRETQYFGPGTRLLVL.

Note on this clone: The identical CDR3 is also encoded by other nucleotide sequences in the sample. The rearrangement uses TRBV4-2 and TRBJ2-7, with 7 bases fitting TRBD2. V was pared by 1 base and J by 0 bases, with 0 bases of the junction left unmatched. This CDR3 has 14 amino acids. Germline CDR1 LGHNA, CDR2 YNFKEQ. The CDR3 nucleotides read TGTGCCAGCAGCCAAGGACTAGCCTCCTACGAGCAGTACTTC. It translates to CASSQGLASYEQYF.

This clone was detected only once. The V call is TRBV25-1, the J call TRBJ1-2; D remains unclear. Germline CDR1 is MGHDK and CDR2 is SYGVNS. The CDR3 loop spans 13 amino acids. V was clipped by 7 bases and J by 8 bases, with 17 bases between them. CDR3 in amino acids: CASNRKGDWGYTF. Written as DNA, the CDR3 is TGTGCCAGCAATAGAAAGGGAGATTGGGGCTACACCTTC.

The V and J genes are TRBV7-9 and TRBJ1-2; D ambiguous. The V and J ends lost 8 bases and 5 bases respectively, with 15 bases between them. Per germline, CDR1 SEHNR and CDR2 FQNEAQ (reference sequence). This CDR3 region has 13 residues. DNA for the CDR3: TGTGCCAGCTTTTCCCCGCAAATTTATGGCTACACCTTC. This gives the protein CASFSPQIYGYTF.

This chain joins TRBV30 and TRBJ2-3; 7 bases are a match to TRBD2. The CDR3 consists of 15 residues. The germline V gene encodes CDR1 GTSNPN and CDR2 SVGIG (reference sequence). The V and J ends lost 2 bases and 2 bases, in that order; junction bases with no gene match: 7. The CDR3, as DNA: TGTGCCTGGAGTAGGGTAGCGGGCGCCACAGATACGCAGTATTTT. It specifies CAWSRVAGATDTQYF. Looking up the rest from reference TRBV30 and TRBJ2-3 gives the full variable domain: SQTIHQWPATLVQPVGSPLSLECTVEGTSNPNLYWYRQAAGRGLQLLFYSVGIGQISSEVPQNLSASRPQDRQFILSSKKLLLSDSGFYLCAWSRVAGATDTQYFGPGTRLTVL.

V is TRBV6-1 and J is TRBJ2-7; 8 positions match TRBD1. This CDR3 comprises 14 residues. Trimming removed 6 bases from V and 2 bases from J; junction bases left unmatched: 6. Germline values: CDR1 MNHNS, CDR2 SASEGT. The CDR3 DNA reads TGTGCCAGCAGGCTGGGACAGGAGACCTACGAGCAGTACTTC. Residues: CASRLGQETYEQYF.

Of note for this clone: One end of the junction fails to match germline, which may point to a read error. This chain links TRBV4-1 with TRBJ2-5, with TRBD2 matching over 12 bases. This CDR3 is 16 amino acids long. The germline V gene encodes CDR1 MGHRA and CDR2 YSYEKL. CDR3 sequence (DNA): TGCGCCAGCAGCGAAGAACTAGCGGGAGGTAGGGAGACCCAGTACTTC. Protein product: CASSEELAGGRETQYF.

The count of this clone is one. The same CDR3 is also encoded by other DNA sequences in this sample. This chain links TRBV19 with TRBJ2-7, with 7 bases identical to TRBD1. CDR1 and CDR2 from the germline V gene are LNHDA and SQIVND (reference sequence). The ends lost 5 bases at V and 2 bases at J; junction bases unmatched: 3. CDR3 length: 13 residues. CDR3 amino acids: CASSATGPYEQYF. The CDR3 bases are TGTGCCAGTAGTGCGACAGGGCCCTACGAGCAGTACTTC.

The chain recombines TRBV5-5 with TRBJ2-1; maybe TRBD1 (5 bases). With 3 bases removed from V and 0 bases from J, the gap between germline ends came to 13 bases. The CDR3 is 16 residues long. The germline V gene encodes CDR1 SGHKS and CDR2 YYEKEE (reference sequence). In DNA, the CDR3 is TGTGCCAGCAGCTCGTCCGACAGCAGCTCCTACAATGAGCAGTTCTTC. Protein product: CASSSSDSSSYNEQFF.

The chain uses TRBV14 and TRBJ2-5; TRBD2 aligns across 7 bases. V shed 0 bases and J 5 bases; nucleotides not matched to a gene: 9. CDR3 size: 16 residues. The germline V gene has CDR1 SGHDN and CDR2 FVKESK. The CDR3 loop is CASSQDRGSRGETQYF. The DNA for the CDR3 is TGTGCCAGCAGCCAAGATCGGGGCTCGCGGGGGGAGACCCAGTACTTC.

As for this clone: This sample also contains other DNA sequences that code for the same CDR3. This CDR3 reads CASSYSGREQFF. DNA for the CDR3: TGTGCCAGCAGTTACTCGGGACGAGAGCAGTTCTTC. This chain links TRBV6-5 with TRBJ2-1; perhaps D is TRBD1 or TRBD2 (5 bases each). CDR3 length equals 12 residues. In germline, CDR1 is MNHEY, CDR2 SVGAGI. V lost 0 bases to trimming and J lost 10 bases, with 7 bases between them.

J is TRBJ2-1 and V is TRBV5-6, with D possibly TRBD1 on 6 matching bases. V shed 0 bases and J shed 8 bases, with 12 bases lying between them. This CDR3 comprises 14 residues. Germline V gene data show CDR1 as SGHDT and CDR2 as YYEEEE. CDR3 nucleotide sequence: TGTGCCAGCAGCTTGGGAATCAGGGGCCATGAGCAGTTCTTC. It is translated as CASSLGIRGHEQFF.